The clone carrying this T cell receptor (beta chain) was observed a few times. Its antigen is not known. The data stem from a study of response to subunit inactivated influenza vaccine. Overall study results and limits: The authors offered the suggestion that each seasonal influenza vaccination recruits few new T cells.

Each CDR3 protein is one row after TCRdb ran MiXCR on the RT-PCR reads. The table records roughly 670,000 distinct CDR3 sequences, about 15% of them present only once. The TCR was taken from a man aged 45-60 years who received an inactivated influenza vaccine. Sequences were derived from PBMCs from blood, sampled 14 to 15 days before vaccination.

The CDR3 coding sequence is TGCAGCGTTGGACAAGGTTTAGACAACGAGCAGTACTTC. Residues: CSVGQGLDNEQYF. This chain links TRBV29-1 with TRBJ2-7; the D is unclear. Germline V CDR1 and CDR2: SQVTM, ANQGSEA. V lost 4 bases and J lost 5, with 15 bases in between. The CDR3 has 13 amino acids.